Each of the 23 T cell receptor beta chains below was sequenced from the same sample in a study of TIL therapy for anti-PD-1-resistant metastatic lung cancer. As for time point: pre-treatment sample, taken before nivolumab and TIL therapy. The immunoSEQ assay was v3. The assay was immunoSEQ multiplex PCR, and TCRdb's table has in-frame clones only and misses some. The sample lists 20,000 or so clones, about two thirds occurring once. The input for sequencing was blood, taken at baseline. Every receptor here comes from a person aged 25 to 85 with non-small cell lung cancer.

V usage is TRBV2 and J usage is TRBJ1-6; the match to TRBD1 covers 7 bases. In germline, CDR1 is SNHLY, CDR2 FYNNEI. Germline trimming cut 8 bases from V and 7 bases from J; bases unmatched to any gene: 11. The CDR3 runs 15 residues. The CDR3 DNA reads TGTGCCAGCCATACCGGGGAGGGGGCAAATTCACCCCTCCACTTT. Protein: CASHTGEGANSPLHF.

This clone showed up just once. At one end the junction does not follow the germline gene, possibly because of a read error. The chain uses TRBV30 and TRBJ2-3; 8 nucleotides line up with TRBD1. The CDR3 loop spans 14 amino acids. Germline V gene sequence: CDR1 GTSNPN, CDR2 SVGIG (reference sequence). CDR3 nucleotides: TGTGCCTGGAGTGTCGGTAGGGGGACAGGTACGCAGTATTTT. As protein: CAWSVGRGTGTQYF.

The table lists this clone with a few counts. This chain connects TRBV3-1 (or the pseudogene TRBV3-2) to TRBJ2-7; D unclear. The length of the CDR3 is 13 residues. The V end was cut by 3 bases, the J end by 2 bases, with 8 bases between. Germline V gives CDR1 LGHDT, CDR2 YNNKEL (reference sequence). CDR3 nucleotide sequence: TGTGCCAGCAGCCATCCATCCACCTACGAGCAGTACTTC. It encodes CASSHPSTYEQYF.

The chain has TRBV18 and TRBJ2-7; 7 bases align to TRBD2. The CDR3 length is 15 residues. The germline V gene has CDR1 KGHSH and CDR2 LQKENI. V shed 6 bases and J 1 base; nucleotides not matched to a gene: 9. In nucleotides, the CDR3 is TGTGCCAGCTCGGCTATAGCGGGCCCGTCCTACGAGCAGTACTTC. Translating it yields CASSAIAGPSYEQYF.

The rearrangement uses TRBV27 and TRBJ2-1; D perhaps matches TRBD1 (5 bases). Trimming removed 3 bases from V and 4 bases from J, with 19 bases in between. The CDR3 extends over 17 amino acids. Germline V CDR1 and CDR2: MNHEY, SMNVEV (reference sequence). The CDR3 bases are TGTGCCAGCAGTTTTGGCCGGACACCGGTGGGGTACAATGAGCAGTTCTTC. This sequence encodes CASSFGRTPVGYNEQFF.

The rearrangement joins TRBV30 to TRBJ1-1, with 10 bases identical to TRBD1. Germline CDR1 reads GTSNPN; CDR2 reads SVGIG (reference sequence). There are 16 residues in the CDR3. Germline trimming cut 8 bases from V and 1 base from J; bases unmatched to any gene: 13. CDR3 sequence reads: CAVHRDRGFSNTEAFF. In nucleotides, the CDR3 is TGTGCCGTCCACCGGGACAGGGGATTCTCGAACACTGAAGCTTTCTTT.

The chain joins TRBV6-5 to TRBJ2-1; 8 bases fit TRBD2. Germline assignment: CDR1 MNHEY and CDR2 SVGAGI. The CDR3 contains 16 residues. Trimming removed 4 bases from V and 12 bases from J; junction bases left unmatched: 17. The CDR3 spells CASSSPRGGAVKWQFF. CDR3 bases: TGTGCCAGCAGTTCCCCTCGGGGGGGGGCCGTTAAGTGGCAGTTCTTC.

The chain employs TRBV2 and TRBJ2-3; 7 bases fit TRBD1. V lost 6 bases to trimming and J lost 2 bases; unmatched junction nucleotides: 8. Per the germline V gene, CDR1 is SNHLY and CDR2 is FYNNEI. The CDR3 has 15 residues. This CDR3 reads CASSPDRANTDTQYF. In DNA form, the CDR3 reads TGTGCCAGCAGCCCCGACAGGGCGAACACAGATACGCAGTATTTT.

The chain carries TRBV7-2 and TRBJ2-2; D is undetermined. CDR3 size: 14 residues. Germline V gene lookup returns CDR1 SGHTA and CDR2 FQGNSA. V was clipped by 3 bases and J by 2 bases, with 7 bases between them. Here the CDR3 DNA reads TGTGCCAGCAGCTTCAGGCTAAACACCGGGGAGCTGTTTTTT. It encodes CASSFRLNTGELFF.

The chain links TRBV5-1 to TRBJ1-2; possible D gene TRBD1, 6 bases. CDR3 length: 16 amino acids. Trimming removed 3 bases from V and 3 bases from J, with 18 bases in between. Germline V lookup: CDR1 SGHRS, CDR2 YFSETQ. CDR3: CASSWGGGEGHYGYTF. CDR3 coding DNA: TGCGCCAGCAGCTGGGGTGGGGGCGAAGGCCACTATGGCTACACCTTC.

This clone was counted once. In DNA form, the CDR3 reads TGTGCCAGCAGCTTAGCGGTGAATTCACCCCTCCACTTT. Its translation is CASSLAVNSPLHF. J is TRBJ1-6 and V is TRBV7-2; no reliable D call. The germline V gene has CDR1 SGHTA and CDR2 FQGNSA. The CDR3 is 13 residues long. Trimming left V 0 bases short and J 7 bases short, with 4 bases between.

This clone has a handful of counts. The CDR3 sequence is CASSMGSTDTQYF. The CDR3 region has the DNA TGTGCCAGTAGTATGGGCAGCACAGATACGCAGTATTTT. V is TRBV19 and J is TRBJ2-3; D is undetermined. Germline values: CDR1 LNHDA, CDR2 SQIVND (reference sequence). The V and J ends lost 3 bases and 0 bases respectively, with 4 bases between them. The length of the CDR3 is 13 residues. The complete variable domain, with remaining parts taken from reference TRBV19 and TRBJ2-3, reads DGGITQSPKYLFRKEGQNVTLSCEQNLNHDAMYWYRQDPGQGLRLIYYSQIVNDFQKGDIAEGYSVSREKKESFPLTVTSAQKNPTAFYLCASSMGSTDTQYFGPGTRLTVL.

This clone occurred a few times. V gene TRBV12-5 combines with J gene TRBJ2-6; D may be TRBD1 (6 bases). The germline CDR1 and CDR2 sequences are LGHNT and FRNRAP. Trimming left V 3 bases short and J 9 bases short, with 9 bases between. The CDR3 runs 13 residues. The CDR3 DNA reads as TGTGCTAGTGGTTTACAGGGATTCAACGTCCTGACTTTC. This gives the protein CASGLQGFNVLTF. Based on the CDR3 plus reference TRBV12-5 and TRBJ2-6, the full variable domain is DARVTQTPRHKVTEMGQEVTMRCQPILGHNTVFWYRQTMMQGLELLAYFRNRAPLDDSGMPKDRFSAEMPDATLATLKIQPSEPRDSAVYFCASGLQGFNVLTFGAGSRLTVL.

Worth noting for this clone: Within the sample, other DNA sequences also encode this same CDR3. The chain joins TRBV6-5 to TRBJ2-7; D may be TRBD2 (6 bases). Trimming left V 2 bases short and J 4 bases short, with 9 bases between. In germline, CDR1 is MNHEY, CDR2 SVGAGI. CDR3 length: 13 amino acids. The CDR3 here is CASSYGTGYEQYF. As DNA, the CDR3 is TGTGCCAGCAGTTACGGGACTGGGTACGAGCAGTACTTC.

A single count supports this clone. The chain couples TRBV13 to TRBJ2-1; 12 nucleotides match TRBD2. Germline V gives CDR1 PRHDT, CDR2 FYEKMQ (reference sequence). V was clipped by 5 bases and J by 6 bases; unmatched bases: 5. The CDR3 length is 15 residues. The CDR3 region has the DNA TGTGCCAGCAGCCCCGAACTAGCGGGAGGCAATGAGCAGTTCTTC. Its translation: CASSPELAGGNEQFF.

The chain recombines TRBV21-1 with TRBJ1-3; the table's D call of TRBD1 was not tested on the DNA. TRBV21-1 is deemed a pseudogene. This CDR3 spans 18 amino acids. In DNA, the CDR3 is TGTGCCAGCAGCAAAGCGCTTTCGGCGCAGGTTCTCGGAAACACCATATATTTT. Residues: CASSKALSAQVLGNTIYF.

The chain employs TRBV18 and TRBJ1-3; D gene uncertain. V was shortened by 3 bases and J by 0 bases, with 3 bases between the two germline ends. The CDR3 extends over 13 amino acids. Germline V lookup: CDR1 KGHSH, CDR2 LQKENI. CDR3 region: CASSPDSGNTIYF. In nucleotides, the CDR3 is TGTGCCAGCTCACCCGACTCTGGAAACACCATATATTTT.

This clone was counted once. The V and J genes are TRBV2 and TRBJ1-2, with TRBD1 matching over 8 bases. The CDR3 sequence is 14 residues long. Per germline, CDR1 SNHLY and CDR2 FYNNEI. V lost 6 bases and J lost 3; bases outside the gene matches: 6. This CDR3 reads CASRSTGGYYGYTF. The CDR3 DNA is TGTGCCAGCAGGTCAACAGGGGGATACTATGGCTACACCTTC.

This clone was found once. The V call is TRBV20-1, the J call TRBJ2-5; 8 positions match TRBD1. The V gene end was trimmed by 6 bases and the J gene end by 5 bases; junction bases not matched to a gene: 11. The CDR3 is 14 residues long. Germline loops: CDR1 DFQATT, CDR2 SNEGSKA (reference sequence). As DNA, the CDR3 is TGCAGTGCAAGTGGACAGGGCCGTCGGGAGACCCAGTACTTC. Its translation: CSASGQGRRETQYF.

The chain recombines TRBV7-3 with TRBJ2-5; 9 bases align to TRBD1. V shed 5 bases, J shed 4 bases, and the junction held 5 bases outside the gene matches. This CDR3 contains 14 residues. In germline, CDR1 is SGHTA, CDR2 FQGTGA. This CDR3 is CASSPGTGRETQYF. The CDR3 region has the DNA TGTGCCAGCAGCCCCGGGACAGGGCGAGAGACCCAGTACTTC.

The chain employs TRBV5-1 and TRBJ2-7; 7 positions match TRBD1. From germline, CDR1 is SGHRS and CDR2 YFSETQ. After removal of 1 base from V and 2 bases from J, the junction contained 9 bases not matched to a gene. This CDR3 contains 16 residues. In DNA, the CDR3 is TGCGCCAGCAGCTTGAATCCAGGGGGTCTTACCTACGAGCAGTACTTC. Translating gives CASSLNPGGLTYEQYF.

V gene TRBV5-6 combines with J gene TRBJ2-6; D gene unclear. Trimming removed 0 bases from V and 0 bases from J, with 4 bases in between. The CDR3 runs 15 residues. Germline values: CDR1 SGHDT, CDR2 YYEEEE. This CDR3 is CASSLGVSGANVLTF. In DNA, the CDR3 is TGTGCCAGCAGCTTGGGGGTCTCTGGGGCCAACGTCCTGACTTTC.

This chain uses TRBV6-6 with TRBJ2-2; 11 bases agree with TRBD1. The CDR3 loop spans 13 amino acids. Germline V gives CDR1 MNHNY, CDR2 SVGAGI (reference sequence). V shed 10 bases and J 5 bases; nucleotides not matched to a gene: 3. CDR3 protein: CATGTGGTGELFF. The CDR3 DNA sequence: TGTGCCACCGGGACAGGGGGAACCGGGGAGCTGTTTTTT.